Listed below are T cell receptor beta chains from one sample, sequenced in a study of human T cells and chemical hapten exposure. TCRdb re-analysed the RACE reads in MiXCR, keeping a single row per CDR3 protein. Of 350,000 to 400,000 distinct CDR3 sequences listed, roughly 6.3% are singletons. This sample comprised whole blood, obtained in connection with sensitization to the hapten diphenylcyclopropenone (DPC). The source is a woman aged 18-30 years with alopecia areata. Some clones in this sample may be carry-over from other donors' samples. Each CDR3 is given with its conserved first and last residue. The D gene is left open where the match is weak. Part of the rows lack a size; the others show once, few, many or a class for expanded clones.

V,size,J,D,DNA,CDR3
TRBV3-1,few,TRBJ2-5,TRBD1,TGTGCCAGCAGCCGGGACAGGGTAGGAGAGACCCAGTACTTC,CASSRDRVGETQYF
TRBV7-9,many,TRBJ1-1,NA,TGTGCCAGCAGCTTAGGAGGTGTATCGAACACTGAAGCTTTCTTT,CASSLGGVSNTEAFF
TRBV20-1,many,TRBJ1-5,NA,TGCAGTGCTACAGGGGTTGGGCAGCCCCAGCATTTT,CSATGVGQPQHF
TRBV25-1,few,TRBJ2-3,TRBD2,TGTGCCAGCAGTAAAGCCCTCGGACTAGCGGGGCACACAGATACGCAGTATTTT,CASSKALGLAGHTDTQYF
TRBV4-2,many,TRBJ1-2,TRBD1,TGTGCCAGCAGCCAATTCGGACAGGGGAGTAGTGGCTACACCTTC,CASSQFGQGSSGYTF
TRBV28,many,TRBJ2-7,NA,TGTGCCAGCAGTTTTAGTTCCTACGAGCAGTACTTC,CASSFSSYEQYF
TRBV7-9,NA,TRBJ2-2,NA,TGTGCCAGCACCGTTGATACCGGGGAGCTGTTTTTT,CASTVDTGELFF
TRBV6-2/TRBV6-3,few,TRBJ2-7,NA,TGTGCCAGCAGTCAACCCCCGAGGGGCTACGAGCAGTACTTC,CASSQPPRGYEQYF
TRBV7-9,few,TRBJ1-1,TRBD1,TGTGCCCCAGGACAGGGACCCACTGAAGCTTTCTTT,CAPGQGPTEAFF
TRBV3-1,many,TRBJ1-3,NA,TGTGCCAGCAGCCAATATGCAGGGCTAGGAAACACCATATATTTT,CASSQYAGLGNTIYF
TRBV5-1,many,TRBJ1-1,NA,TGCGCCAGCCGTGGGACAAGCTTTATGAACACTGAAGCTTTCTTT,CASRGTSFMNTEAFF